Detailed here is one TCR beta chain. These data come from a study of shared clonotypes between healthy human individuals. TCRdb's table, derived via immunoSEQ multiplex PCR, lists solely in-frame clones and lacks some. Counted here are 600,000 to 750,000 clones, about two thirds occurring once; the ten biggest clones make up 1.8%. CDR1 and CDR2 from the germline V gene are DFQATT and SNEGSKA (reference sequence). This CDR3 region has 11 residues. V lost 6 bases and J 2 bases, leaving 8 bases between the germline ends. The rearrangement links TRBV20-1 to TRBJ2-7, with a tentative D call TRBD2 (6 bases). The sequencing input was memory CD4+ T cells sorted from blood. The subset was: CD45RA-negative fraction. This receptor was obtained from a woman younger than 45 in good health. In DNA, the CDR3 is TGCAGTGCCGGGGGACCCTACGAGCAGTACTTC. Translation: CSAGGPYEQYF.